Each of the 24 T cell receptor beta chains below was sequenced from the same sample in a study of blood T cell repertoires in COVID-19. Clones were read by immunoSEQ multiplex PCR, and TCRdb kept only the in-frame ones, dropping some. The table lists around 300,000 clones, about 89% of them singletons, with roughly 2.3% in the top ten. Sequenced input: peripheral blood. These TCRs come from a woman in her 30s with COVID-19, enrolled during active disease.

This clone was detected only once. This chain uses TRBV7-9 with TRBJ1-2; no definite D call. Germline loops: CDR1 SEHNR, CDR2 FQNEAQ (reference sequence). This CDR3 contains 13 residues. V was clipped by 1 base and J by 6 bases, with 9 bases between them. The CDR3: CASSLVQVNGYTF. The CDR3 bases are TGTGCCAGCAGCTTAGTCCAGGTGAATGGCTACACCTTC.

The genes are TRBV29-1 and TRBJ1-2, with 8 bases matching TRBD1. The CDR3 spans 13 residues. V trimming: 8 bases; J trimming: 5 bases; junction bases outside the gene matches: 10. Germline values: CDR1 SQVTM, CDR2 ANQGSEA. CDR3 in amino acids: CSISVDREYGYTF. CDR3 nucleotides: TGCAGCATCTCCGTGGACAGGGAGTATGGCTACACCTTC.

This CDR3 is CASSLSGLGNQPQHF. The CDR3 DNA reads as TGCGCCAGCAGCTTGTCCGGGTTGGGCAATCAGCCCCAGCATTTT. The chain has TRBV5-1 and TRBJ1-5; D gene uncertain. From germline, CDR1 is SGHRS and CDR2 YFSETQ. This CDR3 is built from 15 residues. V gave up 1 base and J gave up 2 bases, with 10 bases separating them.

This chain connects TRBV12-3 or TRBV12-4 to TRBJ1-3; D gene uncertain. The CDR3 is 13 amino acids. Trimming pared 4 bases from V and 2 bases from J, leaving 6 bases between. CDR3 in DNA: TGTGCCAGCAGTTCCTATACTGGAAACACCATATATTTT. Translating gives CASSSYTGNTIYF.

The CDR3 region is CASSPAGTGGEGQYF. DNA of the CDR3: TGTGCCAGCTCACCAGCCGGGACAGGGGGCGAGGGGCAGTACTTC. The chain recombines TRBV18 with TRBJ2-7; 12 bases line up with TRBD1. With 2 bases clipped from V and 9 bases from J, the junction kept 8 bases outside the gene matches. The V gene's germline CDR1 is KGHSH and CDR2 LQKENI. The CDR3 covers 15 residues.

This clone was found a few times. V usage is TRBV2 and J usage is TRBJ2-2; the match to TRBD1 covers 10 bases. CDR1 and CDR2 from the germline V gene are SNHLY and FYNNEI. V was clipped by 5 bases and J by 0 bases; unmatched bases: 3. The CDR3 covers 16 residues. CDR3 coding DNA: TGTGCCAGCAGTTTGGGACAGGGGACGAACACCGGGGAGCTGTTTTTT. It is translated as CASSLGQGTNTGELFF.

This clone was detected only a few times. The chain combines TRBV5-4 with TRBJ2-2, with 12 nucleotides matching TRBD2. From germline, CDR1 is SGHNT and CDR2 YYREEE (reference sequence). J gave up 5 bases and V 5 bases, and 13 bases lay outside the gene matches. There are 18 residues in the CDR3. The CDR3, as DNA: TGTGCCAGCAGTGCCCATCTAGCGGGAGGGCTCGCGACCGGGGAGCTGTTTTTT. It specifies CASSAHLAGGLATGELFF.

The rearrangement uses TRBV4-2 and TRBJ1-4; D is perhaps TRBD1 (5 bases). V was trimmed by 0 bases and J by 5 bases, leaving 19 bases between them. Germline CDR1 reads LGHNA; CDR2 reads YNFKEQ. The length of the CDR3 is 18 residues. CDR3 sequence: CASSQDRGAGTSNEKLFF. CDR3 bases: TGTGCCAGCAGCCAAGATCGAGGAGCCGGGACTTCAAATGAAAAACTGTTTTTT.

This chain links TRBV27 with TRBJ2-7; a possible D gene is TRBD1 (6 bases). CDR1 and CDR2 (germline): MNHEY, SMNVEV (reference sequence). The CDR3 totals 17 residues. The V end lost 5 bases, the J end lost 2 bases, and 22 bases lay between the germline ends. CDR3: CASSTAWTVLEPYEQYF. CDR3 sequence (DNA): TGTGCCAGCAGTACCGCCTGGACAGTCTTAGAACCCTACGAGCAGTACTTC.

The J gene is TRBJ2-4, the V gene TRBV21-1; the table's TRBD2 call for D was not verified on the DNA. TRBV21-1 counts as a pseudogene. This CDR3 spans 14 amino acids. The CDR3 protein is CASLGRLAKNIQYF. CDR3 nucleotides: TGTGCCAGCCTAGGTAGGCTAGCCAAAAACATTCAGTACTTC.

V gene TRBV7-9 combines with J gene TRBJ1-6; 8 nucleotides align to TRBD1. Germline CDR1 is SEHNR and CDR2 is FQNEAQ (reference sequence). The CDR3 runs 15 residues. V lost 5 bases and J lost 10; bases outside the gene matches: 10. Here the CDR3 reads CASSLLDRGKSPLHF. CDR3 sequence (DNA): TGTGCCAGCAGCCTCCTAGACAGGGGAAAGTCACCCCTCCACTTT. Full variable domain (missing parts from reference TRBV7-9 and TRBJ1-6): DTGVSQNPRHKITKRGQNVTFRCDPISEHNRLYWYRQTLGQGPEFLTYFQNEAQLEKSRLLSDRFSAERPKGSFSTLEIQRTEQGDSAMYLCASSLLDRGKSPLHFGNGTRLTVT.

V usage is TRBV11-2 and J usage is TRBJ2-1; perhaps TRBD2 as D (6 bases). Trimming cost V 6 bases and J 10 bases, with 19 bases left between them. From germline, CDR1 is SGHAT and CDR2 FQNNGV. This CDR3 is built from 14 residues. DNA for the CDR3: TGTGCCAGCAGGGAAGGAACGGGCGGGAAGGAGCAGTTCTTC. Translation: CASREGTGGKEQFF.

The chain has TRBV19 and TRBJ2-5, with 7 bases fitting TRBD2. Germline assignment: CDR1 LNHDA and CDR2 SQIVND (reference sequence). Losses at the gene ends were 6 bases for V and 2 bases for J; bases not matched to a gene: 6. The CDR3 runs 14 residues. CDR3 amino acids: CASRGGRGQETQYF. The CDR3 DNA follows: TGTGCCAGTAGGGGCGGGAGAGGGCAAGAGACCCAGTACTTC.

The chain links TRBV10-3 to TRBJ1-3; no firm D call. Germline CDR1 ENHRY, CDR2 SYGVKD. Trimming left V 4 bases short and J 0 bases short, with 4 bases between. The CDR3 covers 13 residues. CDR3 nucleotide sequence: TGTGCCATCAGTGGTCTCTCTGGAAACACCATATATTTT. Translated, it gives CAISGLSGNTIYF.

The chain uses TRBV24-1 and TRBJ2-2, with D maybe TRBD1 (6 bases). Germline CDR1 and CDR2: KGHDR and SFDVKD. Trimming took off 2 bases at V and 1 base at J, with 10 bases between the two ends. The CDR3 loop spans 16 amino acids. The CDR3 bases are TGTGCCACCAGTGATTCTCAGGGGAAGAACACCGGGGAGCTGTTTTTT. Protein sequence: CATSDSQGKNTGELFF.

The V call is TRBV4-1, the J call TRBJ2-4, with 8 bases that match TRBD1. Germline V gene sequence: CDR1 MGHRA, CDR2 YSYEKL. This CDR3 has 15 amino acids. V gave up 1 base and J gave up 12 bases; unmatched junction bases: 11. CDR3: CASSQVRDRGEPQYF. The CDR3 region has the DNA TGCGCCAGCAGCCAAGTGAGAGACAGGGGAGAACCTCAGTACTTC.

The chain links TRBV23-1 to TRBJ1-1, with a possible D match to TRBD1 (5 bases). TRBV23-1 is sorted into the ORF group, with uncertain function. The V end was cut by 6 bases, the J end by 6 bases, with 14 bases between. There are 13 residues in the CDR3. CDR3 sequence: CASRRTGGAEAFF. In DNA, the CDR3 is TGCGCCAGCAGAAGAACAGGTGGTGCTGAAGCTTTCTTT.

The CDR3 spells CASSLGPYTEAFF. The CDR3 region has the DNA TGTGCCAGCAGCTTGGGGCCTTACACTGAAGCTTTCTTT. V usage is TRBV14 and J usage is TRBJ1-1, with D maybe TRBD1 (5 bases). The ends were cut back, 5 bases at V and 3 bases at J, with 10 bases in the middle. The CDR3 runs to 13 residues. Per germline, CDR1 SGHDN and CDR2 FVKESK.

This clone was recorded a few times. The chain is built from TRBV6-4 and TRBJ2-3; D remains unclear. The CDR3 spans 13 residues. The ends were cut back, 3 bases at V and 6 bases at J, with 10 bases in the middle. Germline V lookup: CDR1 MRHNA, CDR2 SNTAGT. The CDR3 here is CASSESAEDTQYF. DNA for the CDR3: TGTGCCAGCAGTGAAAGTGCGGAGGATACGCAGTATTTT.

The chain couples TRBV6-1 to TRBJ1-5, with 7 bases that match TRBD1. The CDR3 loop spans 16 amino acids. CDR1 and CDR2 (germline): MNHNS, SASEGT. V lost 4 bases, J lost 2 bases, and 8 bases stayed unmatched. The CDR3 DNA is TGTGCCAGCAGTGTGCCAGGGGGAAGCGGCAATCAGCCCCAGCATTTT. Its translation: CASSVPGGSGNQPQHF.

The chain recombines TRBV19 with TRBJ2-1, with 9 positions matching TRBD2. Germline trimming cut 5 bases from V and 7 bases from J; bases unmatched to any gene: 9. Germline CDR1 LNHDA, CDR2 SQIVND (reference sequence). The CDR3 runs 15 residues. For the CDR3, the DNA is TGTGCCAGTAGTCCTCCGGGACTAGCAATTAATGAGCAGTTCTTC. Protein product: CASSPPGLAINEQFF.

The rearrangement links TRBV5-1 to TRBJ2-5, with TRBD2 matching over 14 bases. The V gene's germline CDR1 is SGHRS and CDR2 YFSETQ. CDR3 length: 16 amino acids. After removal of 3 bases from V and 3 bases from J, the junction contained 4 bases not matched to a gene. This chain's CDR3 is CASSSGTSGSEETQYF. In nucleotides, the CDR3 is TGCGCCAGCAGCTCCGGGACTAGCGGGAGCGAAGAGACCCAGTACTTC.

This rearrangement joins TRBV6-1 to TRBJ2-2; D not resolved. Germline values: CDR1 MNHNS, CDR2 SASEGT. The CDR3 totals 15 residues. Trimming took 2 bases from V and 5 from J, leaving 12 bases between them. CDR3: CASSEIRSGTGELFF. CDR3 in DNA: TGTGCCAGCAGTGAAATCAGGTCCGGTACCGGGGAGCTGTTTTTT.

CDR3 bases: TGCGCCAGCAGCTTGAACAGGGGTAGCGACGAGCAGTACTTC. Its protein product is CASSLNRGSDEQYF. This chain joins TRBV5-1 and TRBJ2-7; 7 nucleotides line up with TRBD1. Germline assignment: CDR1 SGHRS and CDR2 YFSETQ. Germline trimming cut 1 base from V and 5 bases from J; bases unmatched to any gene: 6. The CDR3 sequence is 14 residues long.